This TCR beta chain was obtained from a study of radiation and T cells in renal cell carcinoma. Whole-study findings and limits: In blood, top tumor clones expanded by 2 weeks, shrinking by 4.

Concerning this clone: Its antigen remains unknown.

Trimming stripped 4 bases from V and 0 bases from J, with 13 bases between. Germline V lookup: CDR1 SGHNT, CDR2 YYREEE (reference sequence). CDR3 size: 16 residues. The assay was immunoSEQ multiplex PCR, and TCRdb's table has in-frame clones only and misses some. The table shows approximately 170,000 clones, with about 88% occurring only once. Time point noted: blood 4 weeks post-SBRT, at nephrectomy. Treatment specified: 15 Gy SBRT to primary tumor, nephrectomy 4 weeks later. J is TRBJ1-4 and V is TRBV5-4; no definite D call. This TCR came from a woman between 45 and 65 years old with renal cell carcinoma. The sample in question was blood, obtained from a patient whose treatment included radiotherapy and nephrectomy. The CDR3 reads CASSPGRDATNEKLFF. CDR3 sequence (DNA): TGTGCCAGCAGCCCAGGACGCGACGCAACTAATGAAAAACTGTTTTTT.